The subject of this entry is one TCR beta chain. CDR3 length: 13 residues. Trimming took off 3 bases at V and 10 bases at J, with 15 bases between the two ends. The V gene's germline CDR1 is LGHDT and CDR2 YNNKEL (reference sequence). The data are from a study of blood T cell repertoires in COVID-19. About the study: Italy, Spain and the United States were the sources of the convalescent and acute COVID-19 samples.

TCRdb keeps only in-frame clones here, not all; method: immunoSEQ multiplex PCR. The table lists under 300,000 clones, 86% of them singletons, with approximately 2% in the top ten. The chain has TRBV3-1 (or the pseudogene TRBV3-2) and TRBJ2-5; possible D gene TRBD2, 5 bases. Sequenced material: peripheral blood. This receptor was identified in a man aged 25-45 years who had recovered from COVID-19. CDR3 loop: CASSHQRPGNQYF. The CDR3, as DNA: TGTGCCAGCAGCCATCAAAGGCCGGGAAACCAGTACTTC.